This T cell receptor (beta chain) was sequenced for a study of cytomegalovirus exposure and HLA in healthy donors. The study's findings and limits: Analysis performed later found more than 15,000 TCR beta sequences associated with HLA alleles at 0.05 false discovery rate. Only CMV serostatus was available as immune exposure information. An analysis was carried out at a later point. It showed that HLA-associated TCR beta chains were more clonally expanded than equally common non-associated chains.

For this clone: Its antigen is not known.

Amplification used 60 Vbeta primers and 13 Jbeta primers. TCRdb's table, derived via immunoSEQ multiplex PCR, lists solely in-frame clones and lacks some. The data show tens of thousands of clones, around 80% seen once. The sequenced material came from PBMCs. The TCR sequence derives from a male donor in good health and CMV-seropositive.

The CDR3: CASSQAPTSKETQYF. DNA of the CDR3: TGCGCCAGCAGCCAAGCACCCACTAGTAAAGAGACCCAGTACTTC. The J gene is TRBJ2-5, the V gene TRBV4-1; possibly TRBD2 for D (5 bases). Germline assignment: CDR1 MGHRA and CDR2 YSYEKL. Trimming pared 1 base from V and 3 bases from J, leaving 12 bases between. The CDR3 length is 15 residues.